This TCR beta chain derives from a study of regulatory T cells in long-lasting Graves disease. Stated time point: persistent/refractory GD, antithyroid drugs over 5 years with positive TRAb. Making the TCR library involved RNA that had been extracted from PBMCs. Trimming pared 6 bases from V and 6 bases from J, leaving 14 bases between. Germline-derived CDR1 and CDR2 are MNHNS and SASEGT. The CDR3 runs to 14 residues. There are many counts of this clonotype. The target antigen is unknown. According to the study, TCR beta libraries were built with iRepertoire HTBI primers and CDR3-region Arm-PCR. From the multiplex PCR reads, TCRdb called clonotypes with MiXCR, one entry per CDR3 protein. This table holds 400,000 to 500,000 distinct CDR3 sequences, 21% found once. Study-level points and caveats: The work looked only at peripheral blood and did not look at thyroid tissue. Persistent-disease Graves' patients showed less TCR diversity than new cases.

The sample in question was peripheral blood mononuclear cells (PBMCs), obtained when the disease was refractory, from a patient treated with antithyroid drugs. This TCR was sampled from a female donor with Graves disease. The chain has TRBV6-1 and TRBJ1-4; the D gene is possibly TRBD1 (5 bases). The CDR3 region has the DNA TGTGCCAGCAGGGCCCCGGGACGAGATGAAAAACTGTTTTTT. It translates to CASRAPGRDEKLFF.